This TCR beta chain was sequenced in a study of OX40 agonist ivuxolimab in advanced cancers. The overall study: Patient treatment consisted of intravenous ivuxolimab administration every 2 weeks at 0.01 to 10 mg/kg. Melanoma, hepatocellular carcinoma, head and neck or renal cell cancer occurred in dose-escalation patients. Of the participants, under 50% had some prior anti-PD-1, anti-PD-L1 or anti-CTLA-4 therapy, which was allowed. Study-level results: Expanded clones belonging to CD8+ T cells outnumbered, on average, those of CD4+.

A word on this clone: Its antigen is not known.

Assay used: immunoSEQ multiplex PCR; TCRdb lists only in-frame clones, some missing. The sample yields approximately 74,000 clones, more than 80% seen once. Looked up from germline, CDR1 is MNHEY and CDR2 is SMNVEV (reference sequence). The CDR3 has 13 amino acids. Trimming shortened V by 1 base and J by 5 bases, and 7 bases separated the two germline ends. This material consisted of CD4+ or CD8+ T cells sorted from blood, taken in a trial of the OX40 agonist ivuxolimab. This sequence originates from an adult with an advanced solid tumor such as melanoma, head and neck, liver or kidney cancer. The chain joins TRBV27 to TRBJ2-3; no reliable D call. This CDR3 is CASSLLDRDTQYF. Written as DNA, the CDR3 is TGTGCCAGCAGTTTATTGGACCGAGATACGCAGTATTTT.